This TCR beta chain was found in a study of metastatic and nonmetastatic thyroid tumors. Overall study context: It was across blood and tumor or nodule tissue from malignant and benign thyroid patients that repertoires were compared.

Between the trimmed V and J ends, which lost 5 bases and 4 bases, there was a span of 11 bases. The CDR3 totals 14 residues. Concerning this clone: Its antigen is undetermined.

MiXCR re-clonotyped the PCR reads for TCRdb. The sample has 18,000 or so clones; around a fifth are singletons. No patient had received any treatment before thyroid surgery. Study-level findings and limits: The reported finding was significantly higher TCR beta diversity in malignant thyroid tumors relative to benign nodules, in blood and tumor.

The origin of this receptor is a female donor with papillary thyroid cancer or a benign thyroid nodule (not recorded which). Some clones in this sample may be carry-over from other donors' samples. The sequenced material came from tumor tissue. V usage is TRBV12-3 or TRBV12-4 and J usage is TRBJ2-2; D may be TRBD1 (6 bases). The DNA of the CDR3 is TGTGCCAGCAGTATTGTACAGGGCACCGGGGAGCTGTTTTTT. This sequence encodes CASSIVQGTGELFF.